The rows below give T cell receptor beta chains drawn from one sample of a study of identical twins. MiXCR, applied by TCRdb to the 5' RACE reads, yields one record per CDR3 protein. The sample contains 500,000 to 700,000 distinct CDR3 sequences, about 7.1% of which appear only once. Separately, the same data were catalogued under a study of yellow fever vaccine responses in identical twins.

The specimen sequenced was PBMCs. These receptors all stem from a woman aged 18-29 years in good health. Each CDR3 is given with its conserved first and last residue. The D gene is left open where the match is weak. A row's size may be missing; if present it is once, few, many or a size class.

v_call	d_call	j_call	clone_size	cdr3_aa	cdr3_nt
TRBV7-6	.	TRBJ2-1	many	CASSMGPSSYNEQFF	TGTGCCAGCAGCATGGGACCGAGCTCCTACAATGAGCAGTTCTTC
TRBV29-1	.	TRBJ2-3	.	CSVDGRGTDTQYF	TGCAGCGTTGATGGCCGGGGCACAGATACGCAGTATTTT
TRBV7-2	TRBD2	TRBJ2-3	few	CASSPGGGGGRTQYF	TGTGCCAGCAGCCCCGGGGGGGGAGGAGGGCGTACGCAGTATTTT
TRBV5-1	TRBD2	TRBJ2-1	many	CASSPLAGYYNEQFF	TGCGCCAGCAGCCCTCTAGCGGGGTATTACAATGAGCAGTTCTTC
TRBV20-1	.	TRBJ2-1	few	CSANLLGGIWSPYNEQFF	TGCAGTGCTAACCTTCTAGGGGGGATTTGGTCCCCTTACAATGAGCAGTTCTTC
TRBV9	.	TRBJ1-3	.	CASSVAPGLLGNTIYF	TGTGCCAGCAGCGTAGCTCCAGGGCTTCTCGGAAACACCATATATTTT
TRBV4-2	TRBD2	TRBJ2-1	.	CASSQDFPGSGRSQFF	TGTGCCAGCAGCCAAGATTTCCCGGGGAGCGGGAGGTCGCAGTTCTTC
TRBV24-1	TRBD2	TRBJ2-1	few	CATSDFGGGVNEQFF	TGTGCCACCAGTGATTTCGGGGGAGGGGTCAATGAGCAGTTCTTC
TRBV6-1	TRBD2	TRBJ2-5	many	CASRGTSGKETQYF	TGTGCCAGCAGGGGGACTAGCGGAAAAGAGACCCAGTACTTC
TRBV27	.	TRBJ2-4	many	CASSPRTGTMLAKNIQYF	TGTGCCAGCAGTCCACGGACGGGTACTATGCTAGCCAAAAACATTCAGTACTTC
TRBV5-1	TRBD1	TRBJ1-1	many	CASSLAAGGWTKTEAFF	TGCGCCAGCAGCTTGGCGGCAGGGGGCTGGACAAAAACTGAAGCTTTCTTT
TRBV2	TRBD1	TRBJ2-1	.	CASMGGQGSSYNEQFF	TGTGCCAGCATGGGGGGACAGGGAAGCTCCTACAATGAGCAGTTCTTC
TRBV11-3	.	TRBJ2-5	few	CASSLAARETQYF	TGTGCCAGCAGCTTAGCGGCCCGAGAGACCCAGTACTTC
TRBV20-1	TRBD2	TRBJ2-3	many	CSASGGGTDTQYF	TGCAGTGCTAGCGGGGGGGGCACAGATACGCAGTATTTT
TRBV10-3	.	TRBJ1-6	few	CAISESDNSPLHF	TGTGCCATCAGTGAGTCAGATAATTCACCCCTCCACTTT
TRBV11-1	.	TRBJ2-1	.	CASSLEMGANEQFF	TGTGCCAGCAGCTTAGAGATGGGTGCTAATGAGCAGTTCTTC
TRBV12-3/TRBV12-4	.	TRBJ1-1	many	CASRLGTEAFF	TGTGCCAGCAGGTTAGGCACTGAAGCTTTCTTT
TRBV7-9	.	TRBJ1-3	few	CASSLPRRDTEGNTIYF	TGTGCCAGCAGCTTACCGCGGCGGGACACGGAAGGAAACACCATATATTTT
TRBV28	TRBD1	TRBJ2-5	few	CASNAGTGGVGQETQYF	TGTGCCAGCAATGCCGGGACAGGGGGCGTTGGCCAAGAGACCCAGTACTTC
TRBV10-3	.	TRBJ2-1	.	CAISEENPFNEQFF	TGTGCCATCAGTGAAGAGAACCCCTTCAATGAGCAGTTCTTC
TRBV6-5	TRBD2	TRBJ2-2	.	CASSYRTSGVSGELFF	TGTGCCAGCAGTTACCGGACTAGCGGGGTGTCCGGGGAGCTGTTTTTT
TRBV6-1	.	TRBJ1-1	.	CASSDGYTEAFF	TGTGCCAGCAGTGACGGATACACTGAAGCTTTCTTT
TRBV5-1	.	TRBJ2-6	few	CASSGEDRPRSGANVLTF	TGCGCCAGCAGCGGGGAGGACAGGCCTCGGTCTGGGGCCAACGTCCTGACTTTC
TRBV12-3/TRBV12-4	.	TRBJ2-1	many	CASSPLGTYNEQFF	TGTGCCAGCAGTCCCCTCGGCACCTACAATGAGCAGTTCTTC
TRBV29-1	TRBD1	TRBJ1-2	.	CSVEGQGAYGYTF	TGCAGCGTTGAAGGACAGGGGGCGTATGGCTACACCTTC
TRBV4-2	TRBD2	TRBJ2-5	many	CASSQELAGRETQYF	TGTGCCAGCAGCCAAGAGTTAGCGGGAAGGGAGACCCAGTACTTC
TRBV6-1	.	TRBJ1-5	many	CASSPGRAQPQHF	TGTGCCAGCAGTCCTGGGAGAGCTCAGCCCCAGCATTTT
TRBV27	TRBD1	TRBJ1-6	.	CASSPRQGAYNSPLHF	TGTGCCAGCAGTCCCCGACAGGGAGCGTATAATTCACCCCTCCACTTT
TRBV11-2	.	TRBJ2-4	few	CASSPVEDLAKNIQYF	TGTGCCAGCAGCCCAGTAGAGGACCTAGCTAAAAACATTCAGTACTTC
TRBV5-1	.	TRBJ2-2	few	CASSNPTGRTGELFF	TGCGCCAGCAGCAACCCGACAGGTCGCACCGGGGAGCTGTTTTTT
TRBV10-1	TRBD1	TRBJ2-3	many	CASSGTGVELDTQYF	TGCGCCAGCAGTGGGACAGGGGTGGAGTTGGATACGCAGTATTTT
TRBV5-1	TRBD1	TRBJ1-4	.	CASSQGQAFATNEKLFF	TGCGCCAGCAGCCAAGGACAGGCGTTCGCAACTAATGAAAAACTGTTTTTT
TRBV29-1	TRBD1	TRBJ1-2	many	CSVVGTGGNYGYTF	TGCAGCGTTGTGGGGACAGGGGGGAACTATGGCTACACCTTC
TRBV27	.	TRBJ1-5	few	CASRGSLGGNQPQHF	TGTGCCAGCAGGGGTAGTTTGGGCGGCAATCAGCCCCAGCATTTT
TRBV12-3/TRBV12-4	.	TRBJ2-3	many	CASSSRSRGDTQYF	TGTGCCAGCAGTTCAAGGAGTAGGGGAGATACGCAGTATTTT
TRBV24-1	.	TRBJ2-1	.	CATSGEGPRGGYNEQFF	TGTGCCACCAGTGGAGAGGGACCGAGGGGGGGGTACAATGAGCAGTTCTTC
TRBV15	TRBD1	TRBJ1-2	many	CATSRVFGQGAGYTF	TGTGCCACCAGCAGAGTGTTCGGACAGGGGGCAGGCTACACCTTC
TRBV3-1	.	TRBJ2-2	many	CASSPTRGQHTGELFF	TGTGCCAGCAGCCCAACTAGGGGACAACACACCGGGGAGCTGTTTTTT
TRBV5-1	TRBD1	TRBJ2-1	.	CASSWTGSGYNEQFF	TGCGCCAGCAGCTGGACAGGGTCGGGCTACAATGAGCAGTTCTTC
TRBV18	TRBD1	TRBJ2-3	few	CASRRGQGSSTDTQYF	TGTGCCAGCCGGAGGGGACAGGGAAGTAGCACAGATACGCAGTATTTT
TRBV12-3/TRBV12-4	TRBD1	TRBJ1-5	many	CASSLEGGGSNQPQHF	TGTGCCAGCAGTTTGGAAGGGGGCGGGAGCAATCAGCCCCAGCATTTT
TRBV27	.	TRBJ1-3	many	CASSLQTGNTIYF	TGTGCCAGCAGTCTCCAAACTGGAAACACCATATATTTT
TRBV20-1	TRBD2	TRBJ2-2	many	CSARKLAGAGTGELFF	TGCAGTGCCAGGAAATTAGCGGGAGCGGGCACCGGGGAGCTGTTTTTT
TRBV5-1	.	TRBJ2-7	.	CASSSTGGTRGEQYF	TGCGCCAGCAGCTCTACTGGGGGGACAAGAGGCGAGCAGTACTTC
TRBV4-1	.	TRBJ1-1	many	CASSRGLDTEAFF	TGCGCCAGCAGCCGCGGGTTGGACACTGAAGCTTTCTTT